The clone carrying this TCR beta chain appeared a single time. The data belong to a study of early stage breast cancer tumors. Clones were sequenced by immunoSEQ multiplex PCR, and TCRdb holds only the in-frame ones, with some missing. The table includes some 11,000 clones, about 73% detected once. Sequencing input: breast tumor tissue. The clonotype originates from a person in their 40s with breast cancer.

The CDR3: CASSSFPRGTSGETQYF. CDR3 coding DNA: TGTGCCAGCAGCTCCTTCCCTCGGGGGACTAGTGGAGAGACCCAGTACTTC. V usage is TRBV7-2 and J usage is TRBJ2-5; 8 bases are a match to TRBD2. The CDR3 runs to 17 residues. CDR1 SGHTA and CDR2 FQGNSA come from the germline V gene. With V trimmed by 4 bases and J by 4 bases, 14 bases remained unmatched.